The 31 T cell receptor beta chains below were found in one sample sequenced in a study of T cell responses to AZD1222 COVID-19 vaccine. Clones were read by immunoSEQ multiplex PCR, and TCRdb kept only the in-frame ones, dropping some. The top ten clones hold approximately 6.3% of a sample with some 120,000 clones, approximately 94% of them seen once. The material was peripheral blood, obtained on day 0 of AZD1222 vaccination. These TCRs come from an adult in good health.

V and J are TRBV5-6 and TRBJ2-3, with unresolved D. V lost 4 bases to trimming and J lost 5 bases, with 14 bases between them. The CDR3 loop spans 14 amino acids. Germline V gives CDR1 SGHDT, CDR2 YYEEEE. The CDR3 here is CASSGPLNGDTQYF. CDR3 nucleotide sequence: TGTGCCAGCAGCGGGCCTCTAAACGGAGATACGCAGTATTTT.

The chain employs TRBV11-1 and TRBJ2-5; 11 bases are shared with TRBD2. The length of the CDR3 is 15 residues. V lost 4 bases and J lost 5; bases outside the gene matches: 6. Germline CDR1 SGHAT, CDR2 FQDESV (reference sequence). In nucleotides, the CDR3 is TGTGCCAGCAGCTCCGGACTAGCGGGCCGGGAGACCCAGTACTTC. It codes for CASSSGLAGRETQYF.

This clone was recorded only once. This chain uses TRBV6-5 with TRBJ1-1; D may be TRBD1 (6 bases). V was clipped by 11 bases and J by 4 bases, with 14 bases between them. The CDR3 length is 12 residues. Germline lookup yields CDR1 MNHEY and CDR2 SVGAGI. The CDR3 DNA sequence: TGTGCCTCCAGGGGAGGGGGCACTGAAGCTTTCTTT. This translates into CASRGGGTEAFF.

The V call is TRBV24-1, the J call TRBJ2-7; D unclear. This CDR3 region has 13 residues. Germline V gene data show CDR1 as KGHDR and CDR2 as SFDVKD. Trimming left V 2 bases short and J 4 bases short, with 8 bases between. CDR3 in DNA: TGTGCCACCAGTGATTCATCCCTATACGAGCAGTACTTC. Protein product: CATSDSSLYEQYF.

The CDR3 region is CANKISGAGNNEQFF. Written as DNA, the CDR3 is TGTGCCAACAAAATAAGTGGAGCAGGGAACAATGAGCAGTTCTTC. The V call is TRBV2, the J call TRBJ2-1, with D possibly TRBD1 on 5 matching bases. Germline V CDR1 and CDR2: SNHLY, FYNNEI. The V end lost 10 bases, the J end lost 5 bases, and 21 bases lay between the germline ends. The CDR3 is 15 residues long.

This chain connects TRBV3-1 (or the pseudogene TRBV3-2) to TRBJ2-2, with D unclear. Trimming left V 1 base short and J 6 bases short, with 9 bases between. The length of the CDR3 is 14 residues. Germline loops: CDR1 LGHDT, CDR2 YNNKEL (reference sequence). In nucleotides, the CDR3 is TGTGCCAGCAGCCAAGGGTGGGTGGCCGGGGAGCTGTTTTTT. Amino acid sequence: CASSQGWVAGELFF.

The chain uses TRBV15 and TRBJ1-1; 9 nucleotides agree with TRBD1. Trimming took 2 bases from V and 12 from J; bases not matched to a gene: 10. The CDR3 contains 14 residues. Germline V lookup: CDR1 LNHNV, CDR2 YYDKDF (reference sequence). CDR3 protein: CATSRSGGTGRTFF. In DNA form, the CDR3 reads TGTGCCACCAGCAGATCCGGGGGGACAGGGAGAACTTTCTTT.

This chain uses TRBV2 with TRBJ2-1; 15 positions agree with TRBD2. Looked up from germline, CDR1 is SNHLY and CDR2 is FYNNEI. This CDR3 has 16 amino acids. Unmatched junction bases numbered 12, after V lost 6 bases and J lost 12 bases. CDR3 amino acids: CASSQTRTSGGGLQFF. In DNA form, the CDR3 reads TGTGCCAGCAGCCAAACCCGGACTAGCGGGGGGGGCTTGCAGTTCTTC.

The rearrangement links TRBV7-9 to TRBJ1-5; weak D call: TRBD1 (6 bases). Germline V gene lookup returns CDR1 SEHNR and CDR2 FQNEAQ (reference sequence). The length of the CDR3 is 16 residues. Trimming removed 5 bases from V and 4 bases from J, with 18 bases in between. Written as DNA, the CDR3 is TGTGCCAGCAGCGTGACAGGTTTAGGAGGTAATCAGCCCCAGCATTTT. Amino acid sequence: CASSVTGLGGNQPQHF.

About this clone: A junction end diverges from the germline sequence, so it may reflect a read error. This chain connects TRBV9 to TRBJ2-1; D not certain. The CDR3 has 12 residues. Germline V gene data show CDR1 as SGDLS and CDR2 as YYNGEE. The CDR3, as DNA: TGTGCCGGCAGCGTAGTCGGTGGCGGGCAGTTCTTC. Its translation: CAGSVVGGGQFF.

The chain recombines TRBV2 with TRBJ1-1; D ambiguous. This CDR3 is built from 14 residues. Germline V gene lookup returns CDR1 SNHLY and CDR2 FYNNEI. Between the trimmed V and J ends, which lost 3 bases and 6 bases, there was a span of 14 bases. CDR3 DNA: TGTGCCAGCAGTGAGAGTATGAGGAGGGCTGAAGCTTTCTTT. Protein: CASSESMRRAEAFF.

This sequence joins TRBV6-5 and TRBJ2-7; TRBD1 matches 7 bases. Germline assignment: CDR1 MNHEY and CDR2 SVGAGI. This CDR3 has 15 residues. Germline trimming cut 5 bases from V and 4 bases from J; bases unmatched to any gene: 11. The CDR3 DNA is TGTGCCAGCAGTCCGGGGACAGTTACTGGGTACGAGCAGTACTTC. Translated, it gives CASSPGTVTGYEQYF.

V is TRBV7-2 and J is TRBJ2-7; 10 positions agree with TRBD2. The CDR3 totals 18 residues. Trimming took 2 bases from V and 1 from J; bases not matched to a gene: 11. Germline values: CDR1 SGHTA, CDR2 FQGNSA. In DNA, the CDR3 is TGTGCCAGCAGCTTAAGACCCAGCGGGAGGGGGAGGTCCTACGAGCAGTACTTC. This translates into CASSLRPSGRGRSYEQYF.

In DNA form, the CDR3 reads TGTGCCAGCAGCGTTACGGAGCAAGAGACCCAGTACTTC. Protein product: CASSVTEQETQYF. The chain is built from TRBV9 and TRBJ2-5; D is unclear. There are 13 residues in the CDR3. V dropped 2 bases and J dropped 2 bases, with 7 bases sitting between them. Germline CDR1 reads SGDLS; CDR2 reads YYNGEE.

This clone was seen just once. The chain recombines TRBV7-9 with TRBJ1-2, with 9 bases identical to TRBD1. Trimming took 5 bases from V and 4 from J; bases not matched to a gene: 8. The germline V gene encodes CDR1 SEHNR and CDR2 FQNEAQ (reference sequence). The length of the CDR3 is 15 residues. CDR3 DNA sequence: TGTGCCAGCAGCCAGGGGGAGGGACAGGGCTATGGCTACACCTTC. Its translation: CASSQGEGQGYGYTF.

This CDR3 is CASSQVMGGLKYEQYF. CDR3 sequence (DNA): TGTGCCAGCAGCCAAGTTATGGGGGGCTTGAAATACGAGCAGTACTTC. This chain joins TRBV3-1 (or the pseudogene TRBV3-2) and TRBJ2-7, with D perhaps given as TRBD1 or TRBD2 (6 bases each). The V end lost 1 base, the J end lost 4 bases, and 17 bases lay between the germline ends. Germline CDR1 LGHDT, CDR2 YNNKEL (reference sequence). The CDR3 sequence is 16 residues long.

The chain is built from TRBV2 and TRBJ1-2; D is undetermined. CDR3 length: 12 residues. Germline assignment: CDR1 SNHLY and CDR2 FYNNEI. Trimming stripped 6 bases from V and 4 bases from J, with 9 bases between. The CDR3 DNA follows: TGTGCCAGCAGGGCGGGGAGCTATGGCTACACCTTC. The encoded protein is CASRAGSYGYTF.

The chain links TRBV7-6 to TRBJ2-3, with D unresolved. V lost 2 bases and J 5 bases, leaving 8 bases between the germline ends. The length of the CDR3 is 13 residues. CDR1 SGHVS and CDR2 FNYEAQ come from the germline V gene. The CDR3 coding sequence is TGTGCCAGCAGCTTATTCCTGCAAGATACGCAGTATTTT. Translated: CASSLFLQDTQYF.

This clone is a singleton in its sample. The chain uses TRBV18 and TRBJ1-2; D is uncertain. Per germline, CDR1 KGHSH and CDR2 LQKENI. V lost 2 bases, J lost 7 bases, and 17 bases lay in between. This CDR3 contains 15 residues. The CDR3 loop reads CASSPTVSNDSGYTF. CDR3 nucleotides: TGTGCCAGCTCACCAACTGTTTCCAACGATAGTGGCTACACCTTC.

This chain links TRBV6-6 with TRBJ2-7; 7 nucleotides match TRBD1. The CDR3 has 12 residues. With 5 bases clipped from V and 6 bases from J, the junction kept 4 bases outside the gene matches. Per germline, CDR1 MNHNY and CDR2 SVGAGI (reference sequence). CDR3 protein: CASSPQGTEQYF. The CDR3 DNA is TGTGCCAGCAGTCCACAGGGGACCGAGCAGTACTTC.

This clone was observed once. Other DNA sequences in the sample encode the same CDR3. V is TRBV7-2 and J is TRBJ1-4; D unclear. The CDR3 spans 14 residues. The germline gives CDR1 SGHTA, CDR2 FQGNSA. Trimming removed 1 base at V and 5 bases at J, with 8 bases between. In nucleotides, the CDR3 is TGTGCCAGCAGCTTAGGGCAATTCAATGAAAAACTGTTTTTT. Amino acids: CASSLGQFNEKLFF.

J is TRBJ1-5 and V is TRBV2; D unresolved. Germline V gene sequence: CDR1 SNHLY, CDR2 FYNNEI. Trimming left V 1 base short and J 4 bases short, with 5 bases between. The CDR3 length is 13 residues. The CDR3 reads CASSEGPNQPQHF. CDR3 DNA sequence: TGTGCCAGCAGTGAAGGACCTAATCAGCCCCAGCATTTT.

This sequence joins TRBV29-1 and TRBJ2-1, with D unresolved. Between the trimmed V and J ends, which lost 6 bases and 0 bases, there was a span of 12 bases. The germline V gene has CDR1 SQVTM and CDR2 ANQGSEA. The CDR3 consists of 14 residues. Written as DNA, the CDR3 is TGCAGCGTACCAGCCGCGCTCTCCTACAATGAGCAGTTCTTC. As protein: CSVPAALSYNEQFF.

The chain employs TRBV7-8 and TRBJ2-1; TRBD2 agrees at 7 bases. This CDR3 comprises 18 residues. After removal of 1 base from V and 2 bases from J, the junction contained 11 bases not matched to a gene. Germline CDR1 reads SGHVS; CDR2 reads FQNEAQ. The CDR3, as DNA: TGTGCCAGCAGCTTAGGCCCATCTTTGGGACTACCCTACAATGAGCAGTTCTTC. Protein sequence: CASSLGPSLGLPYNEQFF.

This clone was recorded only once. The chain joins TRBV6-2 or TRBV6-3 to TRBJ1-4, with a possible D match to TRBD1 (6 bases). There are 15 residues in the CDR3. The germline V gene encodes CDR1 MNHEY and CDR2 SVGEGT. The V end was cut by 0 bases, the J end by 6 bases, with 11 bases between. CDR3: CASSYSGHKDEKLFF. The CDR3 coding sequence is TGTGCCAGCAGTTACTCGGGACATAAGGATGAAAAACTGTTTTTT.

The V and J genes are TRBV10-3 and TRBJ2-5; 13 bases line up with TRBD2. Trimming took 11 bases from V and 4 from J; bases not matched to a gene: 4. Germline V lookup: CDR1 ENHRY, CDR2 SYGVKD. The CDR3 sequence is 13 residues long. CDR3 in DNA: TGTGCCGCCGGACTAGCGGGAGTAGAGACCCAGTACTTC. Amino acids: CAAGLAGVETQYF.

This chain uses TRBV12-3 or TRBV12-4 with TRBJ1-1; D gene ambiguous. The CDR3 spans 13 residues. Trimming shortened V by 2 bases and J by 3 bases, and 7 bases separated the two germline ends. The CDR3 loop is CASSLSSYTEAFF. The CDR3, as DNA: TGTGCCAGCAGTTTAAGCAGCTACACTGAAGCTTTCTTT.

The chain uses TRBV19 and TRBJ1-3; no clear D gene. Trimming pared 5 bases from V and 0 bases from J, leaving 5 bases between. The CDR3 has 13 amino acids. Germline values: CDR1 LNHDA, CDR2 SQIVND (reference sequence). The CDR3 nucleotides are TGTGCCAGTAGTTTCCACTCTGGAAACACCATATATTTT. This sequence encodes CASSFHSGNTIYF.

J is TRBJ2-5 and V is TRBV6-5, with D possibly TRBD2 on 5 matching bases. CDR1 and CDR2 (germline): MNHEY, SVGAGI. This CDR3 region has 12 residues. With 2 bases removed from V and 5 bases from J, the gap between germline ends came to 6 bases. CDR3 sequence (DNA): TGTGCCAGCAGTTACCCGGGGGAGACCCAGTACTTC. Translated, it gives CASSYPGETQYF.

This chain joins TRBV3-1 (or the pseudogene TRBV3-2) and TRBJ2-2; 7 positions match TRBD2. The length of the CDR3 is 14 residues. V shed 4 bases and J 6 bases; nucleotides not matched to a gene: 5. Germline values: CDR1 LGHDT, CDR2 YNNKEL (reference sequence). The CDR3: CASSPRRGSGELFF. The CDR3 DNA is TGTGCCAGCAGCCCCAGGCGGGGGTCCGGGGAGCTGTTTTTT.

The V gene is TRBV6-1, the J gene TRBJ2-2; 7 bases are shared with TRBD1. The V gene's germline CDR1 is MNHNS and CDR2 SASEGT. The CDR3 length is 15 residues. Trimming took 8 bases from V and 4 from J; bases not matched to a gene: 10. The CDR3: CASVTGAASTGELFF. The CDR3 bases are TGTGCCAGCGTAACAGGGGCCGCGAGCACCGGGGAGCTGTTTTTT.